What follows are 29 T cell receptor beta chains derived from one specimen sequenced in a study of identical twins (TCRdb year 2016). The library was produced with 5' RACE. Sequencing took place on an Illumina HiSeq 2000. TCRdb reprocessing: public reads trimmed at Q25 with fastp, clones called with MiXCR, in-frame beta chains kept. Each CDR3 protein gets just one entry, which takes the most common genes and DNA from the rows behind it. This sample lists 450,000 to 600,000 distinct CDR3 sequences; more than 20% were detected once. Jointly, the top ten make up approximately 0.49% of the sample. This sample was also put to use in a study of yellow fever vaccine responses in identical twins.

Specimen: CD4+ T cells sorted from blood. These receptors originate from a woman aged 18-35 years in good health.

This clonotype was detected only a few times. V and J are TRBV11-1 and TRBJ2-2, with D maybe TRBD2 (7 bases). Trimming left V 5 bases short and J 0 bases short, with 13 bases between. The CDR3 sequence is 16 residues long. Germline CDR1 is SGHAT and CDR2 is FQDESV (reference sequence). CDR3 in DNA: TGTGCCAGCAGCCCGGCGGGGGCAGCGAACACCGGGGAGCTGTTTTTT. This translates into CASSPAGAANTGELFF.

This clonotype appeared a few times. V usage is TRBV25-1 and J usage is TRBJ2-1; maybe TRBD2 (6 bases). From germline, CDR1 is MGHDK and CDR2 SYGVNS. V was trimmed by 7 bases and J by 4 bases, leaving 14 bases between them. This CDR3 has 14 amino acids. CDR3 nucleotides: TGTGCCAGCAATGAGGGGAGGTTGTACAATGAGCAGTTCTTC. Protein product: CASNEGRLYNEQFF.

The chain uses TRBV6-1 and TRBJ2-2; D may be TRBD2 (5 bases). V was trimmed by 7 bases and J by 5 bases, leaving 14 bases between them. The CDR3 runs to 14 residues. From germline, CDR1 is MNHNS and CDR2 SASEGT. The CDR3 loop is CASNQDRLTGELFF. CDR3 sequence (DNA): TGTGCCAGCAACCAAGACCGACTAACCGGGGAGCTGTTTTTT.

Here the CDR3 reads CASGHINGAFF. The CDR3 DNA reads as TGTGCCAGTGGGCACATCAACGGGGCTTTCTTT. This chain links TRBV27 with TRBJ1-1; D ambiguous. CDR3 length equals 11 residues. The V end was cut by 9 bases, the J end by 11 bases, with 16 bases between. Per the germline V gene, CDR1 is MNHEY and CDR2 is SMNVEV (reference sequence).

The rearrangement uses TRBV12-3 or TRBV12-4 and TRBJ1-5, with a weak D call TRBD1 (5 bases). Trimming pared 1 base from V and 6 bases from J, leaving 16 bases between. CDR3 length: 16 residues. The CDR3 bases are TGTGCCAGCAGTTTAGACCCCGGGGGGAGTATTCAGCCCCAGCATTTT. Its protein product is CASSLDPGGSIQPQHF.

The J gene is TRBJ2-1, the V gene TRBV5-1; D is unresolved. The ends were cut back, 4 bases at V and 4 bases at J, with 12 bases in the middle. The CDR3 spans 14 residues. Germline V gene data show CDR1 as SGHRS and CDR2 as YFSETQ. CDR3: CASSAPLTYNEQFF. The CDR3 DNA reads TGCGCCAGCAGCGCCCCCCTTACTTACAATGAGCAGTTCTTC.

In its sample, this clonotype was seen a few times. DNA of the CDR3: TGTGCCAGCAGCCAAGATACCAACCAGGGGGCGCGTGGCTACACCTTC. It translates to CASSQDTNQGARGYTF. The chain has TRBV14 and TRBJ1-2, with TRBD1 matching 8 bases. Germline V gene sequence: CDR1 SGHDN, CDR2 FVKESK. The junction had 10 bases not matched to a gene; V was cut back by 0 bases and J by 7 bases. The length of the CDR3 is 16 residues. Based on the CDR3 plus reference TRBV14 and TRBJ1-2, the full variable domain is EAGVTQFPSHSVIEKGQTVTLRCDPISGHDNLYWYRRVMGKEIKFLLHFVKESKQDESGMPNNRFLAERTGGTYSTLKVQPAELEDSGVYFCASSQDTNQGARGYTFGSGTRLTVV.

V is TRBV11-2 and J is TRBJ2-7; 7 nucleotides agree with TRBD2. The CDR3 has 16 amino acids. Per germline, CDR1 SGHAT and CDR2 FQNNGV. V gave up 6 bases and J gave up 4 bases; unmatched junction bases: 15. CDR3 sequence: CASRLMDGLAAYEQYF. CDR3 nucleotides: TGTGCCAGCAGACTAATGGATGGGCTAGCGGCGTACGAGCAGTACTTC.

J is TRBJ2-2 and V is TRBV11-2; 7 bases agree with TRBD1. Germline assignment: CDR1 SGHAT and CDR2 FQNNGV. The CDR3 length is 14 residues. V shed 5 bases, J shed 6 bases, and the junction held 6 bases outside the gene matches. CDR3 loop: CASSPVQGSGELFF. The CDR3 bases are TGTGCCAGCAGCCCCGTACAGGGGTCCGGGGAGCTGTTTTTT. The full variable domain, in which reference TRBV11-2 and TRBJ2-2 provide the parts outside the CDR3, is EAGVAQSPRYKIIEKRQSVAFWCNPISGHATLYWYQQILGQGPKLLIQFQNNGVVDDSQLPKDRFSAERLKGVDSTLKIQPAKLEDSAVYLCASSPVQGSGELFFGEGSRLTVL.

The chain employs TRBV5-1 and TRBJ2-3; maybe TRBD1 (5 bases). The CDR3 covers 16 residues. CDR1 is SGHRS, CDR2 YFSETQ, per germline. V was pared by 4 bases and J by 5 bases, with 20 bases between. The CDR3 loop reads CASSTGPADRGDTQYF. The CDR3 nucleotides read TGCGCCAGCAGCACCGGCCCAGCCGACAGAGGAGATACGCAGTATTTT.

This chain joins TRBV5-1 and TRBJ2-3; possible D gene TRBD2, 5 bases. This CDR3 region has 15 residues. Germline V gene data show CDR1 as SGHRS and CDR2 as YFSETQ. V was shortened by 4 bases and J by 5 bases, with 17 bases between the two germline ends. The CDR3 sequence: CASSPEGVYRDTQYF. For the CDR3, the DNA is TGCGCCAGCAGCCCCGAGGGAGTTTATCGAGATACGCAGTATTTT.

This clonotype has just one count. For the CDR3, the DNA is TGTGCCAGCAGCCAAGCTGGGGGTAGCGACGGGAGAAACGCCAATGAGCAGTTCTTC. Its protein is CASSQAGGSDGRNANEQFF. The chain couples TRBV3-1 to TRBJ2-1, with D perhaps matching TRBD2 (6 bases). The V end lost 1 base, the J end lost 6 bases, and 25 bases lay between the germline ends. The CDR3 sequence is 19 residues long. CDR1 LGHDT and CDR2 YNNKEL come from the germline V gene (reference sequence).

This clonotype was seen more than once but under ten times. The V and J genes are TRBV20-1 and TRBJ2-5, with 12 bases that match TRBD2. V was clipped by 6 bases and J by 5 bases; unmatched bases: 4. The CDR3 is 13 amino acids. CDR1 and CDR2 (germline): DFQATT, SNEGSKA (reference sequence). The CDR3, as DNA: TGCAGTGCACGCACTAGCGGGAGGGAGACCCAGTACTTC. Protein product: CSARTSGRETQYF.

Many counts were recorded for this clonotype. The chain recombines TRBV5-6 with TRBJ2-7; 9 nucleotides match TRBD1. This CDR3 is built from 13 residues. Germline loops: CDR1 SGHDT, CDR2 YYEEEE. CDR3 sequence (DNA): TGCGCCAGCAGCTTAACAGGGGGCGACGAGCAGTACGTC. Its protein is CASSLTGGDEQYV.

This clonotype was observed a handful of times. The V call is TRBV10-3, the J call TRBJ1-5; 7 nucleotides match TRBD1. Germline trimming cut 6 bases from V and 5 bases from J; bases unmatched to any gene: 4. The CDR3 loop spans 13 amino acids. Per germline, CDR1 ENHRY and CDR2 SYGVKD. The CDR3 DNA follows: TGTGCCATCAGGACAGGGCTCGATCAGCCCCAGCATTTT. Its translation: CAIRTGLDQPQHF.

In its sample, this clonotype was seen a few times. V gene TRBV20-1 combines with J gene TRBJ2-7; a weak D match, TRBD1 (5 bases). V was clipped by 5 bases and J by 6 bases, with 20 bases between them. The CDR3 contains 14 residues. Germline CDR1 reads DFQATT; CDR2 reads SNEGSKA (reference sequence). In DNA form, the CDR3 reads TGCAGTGCTGCTTGGGGCAGGGTGAACGGCGAGCAGTACTTC. This sequence encodes CSAAWGRVNGEQYF.

V usage is TRBV7-8 and J usage is TRBJ2-3, with TRBD2 matching over 9 bases. V was pared by 5 bases and J by 11 bases, with 17 bases of the junction left unmatched. The CDR3 has 16 amino acids. CDR1 is SGHVS and CDR2 is FQNEAQ in the germline V gene. The CDR3 DNA reads TGTGCCAGCAGCGTCGGAAACGCGGGAGGGGCCTCAAGGCAGTATTTT. It specifies CASSVGNAGGASRQYF.

The chain couples TRBV19 to TRBJ1-1; 7 nucleotides align to TRBD1. The CDR3 length is 14 residues. In germline, CDR1 is LNHDA, CDR2 SQIVND (reference sequence). Trimming at V came to 5 bases and at J to 5 bases, leaving 8 bases not matched to a gene. The CDR3 nucleotides read TGTGCCAGTAGTCCTACAGGGGAATGGACTGAAGCTTTCTTT. Translated: CASSPTGEWTEAFF.

V gene TRBV12-3 or TRBV12-4 combines with J gene TRBJ1-5; D gene unclear. The CDR3 has 12 residues. V lost 3 bases and J lost 6, with 6 bases in between. The CDR3 is CASSFRFQPQHF. The DNA of the CDR3 is TGTGCCAGCAGTTTCCGGTTTCAGCCCCAGCATTTT.

This clonotype came up a few times. The DNA for the CDR3 is TGTGCCAGCAGTTTTGCCTTATACACCTACGAGCAGTACTTC. It encodes CASSFALYTYEQYF. V gene TRBV12-3 or TRBV12-4 combines with J gene TRBJ2-7; D call uncertain. The V end lost 3 bases, the J end lost 2 bases, and 11 bases lay between the germline ends. The CDR3 length is 14 residues.

The V and J genes are TRBV14 and TRBJ2-1, with a tentative D call TRBD2 (7 bases). The CDR3 covers 17 residues. Germline CDR1 is SGHDN and CDR2 is FVKESK. V lost 3 bases and J 6 bases, leaving 21 bases between the germline ends. The CDR3 bases are TGTGCCAGCAGCCAGACGCGGGGGCTTTGGGCGGGCAATGAGCAGTTCTTC. Amino acid sequence: CASSQTRGLWAGNEQFF. Complete variable domain (other parts from reference TRBV14 and TRBJ2-1): EAGVTQFPSHSVIEKGQTVTLRCDPISGHDNLYWYRRVMGKEIKFLLHFVKESKQDESGMPNNRFLAERTGGTYSTLKVQPAELEDSGVYFCASSQTRGLWAGNEQFFGPGTRLTVL.

The chain couples TRBV11-1 to TRBJ2-1; 12 bases are a match to TRBD2. CDR3 size: 17 residues. The V and J ends lost 2 bases and 0 bases, in that order; junction bases with no gene match: 2. Germline V lookup: CDR1 SGHAT, CDR2 FQDESV (reference sequence). CDR3 DNA sequence: TGTGCCAGCAGCTTAATGACTAGCGGGAGCTCCTACAATGAGCAGTTCTTC. This translates into CASSLMTSGSSYNEQFF.

The chain joins TRBV25-1 to TRBJ2-3; D possibly uses TRBD1 or TRBD2 (6 bases each). Germline V gene lookup returns CDR1 MGHDK and CDR2 SYGVNS. Deletions cut 1 base from V and 6 bases from J, with 17 bases between. The CDR3 spans 16 residues. The DNA for the CDR3 is TGTGCCAGCAGTGAATTTTCGGGGGCATGGGTGGATACGCAGTATTTT. Translation gives CASSEFSGAWVDTQYF.

The V call is TRBV5-1, the J call TRBJ2-6, with unresolved D. The CDR3 contains 17 residues. Germline CDR1 is SGHRS and CDR2 is YFSETQ. Trimming took 1 base from V and 3 from J, leaving 14 bases between them. DNA of the CDR3: TGCGCCAGCAGCTTGTCAGGTGCTGGCCTTGGGGCCAACGTCCTGACTTTC. Translating gives CASSLSGAGLGANVLTF.

The CDR3 DNA follows: TGTGCCATCAGTGACAGGGGAAACACCGGGGAGCTGTTTTTT. It codes for CAISDRGNTGELFF. The rearrangement uses TRBV10-3 and TRBJ2-2; D is possibly TRBD1 (6 bases). The germline V gene encodes CDR1 ENHRY and CDR2 SYGVKD. This CDR3 is built from 14 residues. Deletions cut 3 bases from V and 2 bases from J, with 7 bases between.

J is TRBJ2-1 and V is TRBV12-3 or TRBV12-4; D possibly corresponds to TRBD2 (7 bases). V shed 5 bases and J shed 6 bases, with 17 bases lying between them. This CDR3 region has 15 residues. CDR3: CASSNGGPGRNEQFF. CDR3 nucleotides: TGTGCCAGCAGTAACGGGGGGCCCGGCCGCAATGAGCAGTTCTTC.

The chain carries TRBV6-5 and TRBJ1-5; D not resolved. The V gene's germline CDR1 is MNHEY and CDR2 SVGAGI. Trimming shortened V by 5 bases and J by 3 bases, and 11 bases separated the two germline ends. The CDR3 has 14 residues. The DNA of the CDR3 is TGTGCCAGCAGTAACCAGGAAATCAATCAGCCCCAGCATTTT. Residues: CASSNQEINQPQHF.

This clonotype was seen a few times. The rearrangement uses TRBV5-1 and TRBJ2-3; no firm D call. The CDR3 covers 13 residues. Per germline, CDR1 SGHRS and CDR2 YFSETQ. V dropped 0 bases and J dropped 6 bases, with 8 bases sitting between them. CDR3 residues: CASSLDASDTQYF. For the CDR3, the DNA is TGCGCCAGCAGCTTGGACGCTTCGGATACGCAGTATTTT.

The V and J genes are TRBV27 and TRBJ2-5; 7 bases are a match to TRBD2. The V segment lost 9 bases and the J segment 4 bases; nucleotides outside the gene matches: 17. The CDR3 totals 16 residues. CDR1 and CDR2 from the germline V gene are MNHEY and SMNVEV (reference sequence). The CDR3 spells CARMNRDYPMLETQYF. The DNA for the CDR3 is TGTGCCAGGATGAACCGGGACTACCCGATGTTAGAGACCCAGTACTTC.